This TCR beta chain emerged from a study of OX40 agonist ivuxolimab in advanced cancers. In the study overall: Eligibility admitted prior anti-PD-1, anti-PD-L1 or anti-CTLA-4 therapy; roughly 40% had some. Three patients got partial responses; one had hepatocellular carcinoma and two had cutaneous melanoma.

Study-wide results and limits: Expanded clones tended on average to be more numerous among CD8+ T cells than CD4+.

As regards this clone: The antigen remains undetermined.

The germline V and J ends were trimmed by 6 bases and 7 bases, with 9 bases remaining between them. Germline assignment: CDR1 MNHEY and CDR2 SVGAGI. The CDR3 is 11 residues long. Clones were sequenced by immunoSEQ multiplex PCR, and TCRdb holds only the in-frame ones, with some missing. The table shows roughly 80,000 clones, with 84% occurring only once. This clonotype originated in an adult with an advanced solid tumor such as melanoma, head and neck, liver or kidney cancer. This chain connects TRBV6-5 to TRBJ2-5; D not resolved. Sequencing was performed on CD4+ or CD8+ T cells sorted from blood, taken in a trial of the OX40 agonist ivuxolimab. CDR3 residues: CASSPPGTQYF. The CDR3 DNA is TGTGCCAGCAGCCCCCCTGGGACCCAGTACTTC.